This T cell receptor beta chain emerged from a study of cytomegalovirus exposure and HLA in healthy donors. Study overall: The approximately 100 million unique TCR beta sequences, from 150 million to 200 million T cells, were found by an earlier analysis. Study-level results: Most TCR sequences showed up rarely, but some public TCRs showed up in many donors. The authors later found HLA-associated TCR beta chains more clonally expanded than equally common others. TCR beta chain V- and J-gene trimming was linked, in a later analysis, to a missense variant in DCLRE1C.

The germline V gene encodes CDR1 SGDLS and CDR2 YYNGEE. V shed 3 bases and J 1 base; nucleotides not matched to a gene: 10. The CDR3 contains 17 residues. It was with 60 Vbeta and 13 Jbeta primers that the PCR ran. Assay used: immunoSEQ multiplex PCR; TCRdb lists only in-frame clones, some missing. The sample has about 180,000 clones, about 78% seen once. Remarks on this clone: The target antigen is unknown.

Input material: PBMCs. This chain connects TRBV9 to TRBJ2-3, with 8 bases aligning to TRBD1. The clonotype comes from a man aged 35 to 55 in good health and CMV-seronegative. The CDR3 DNA follows: TGTGCCAGCAGCGACCCTCGGACAGGGCTCCGCACAGATACGCAGTATTTT. Protein product: CASSDPRTGLRTDTQYF.